Given below is one TCR beta chain in context. The source of the sample is a study of blood T cell repertoires in COVID-19. J lost 0 bases, V lost 0 bases, and 3 bases had no gene match. Per the germline V gene, CDR1 is SGHDT and CDR2 is YYEEEE. This CDR3 region has 17 residues. Profiled with immunoSEQ multiplex PCR; TCRdb holds only in-frame clones, not every one. Of around 300,000 clones in the sample, roughly 90% are singletons; the top ten hold roughly 6.8%. This receptor was obtained from a woman aged 25 to 45 with COVID-19, enrolled during active disease. Material for sequencing was peripheral blood. The chain recombines TRBV5-6 with TRBJ2-1; 10 bases fit TRBD2. In DNA form, the CDR3 reads TGTGCCAGCAGCTTGGTTCTAGCGGGAGCCTCCTACAATGAGCAGTTCTTC. It translates to CASSLVLAGASYNEQFF.